Following are 15 T cell receptor beta chains from one sample sequenced in a study of blood T cell repertoires in COVID-19. Clones were read by immunoSEQ multiplex PCR, and TCRdb kept only the in-frame ones, dropping some. The sample lists about 74,000 clones, roughly four fifths occurring once. Sequenced input: peripheral blood. These receptors were taken from a human donor in a cohort sampled during active COVID-19.

In its sample, this clone was seen once. This rearrangement joins TRBV24-1 to TRBJ1-1; possibly TRBD1 for D (5 bases). The CDR3 is 15 amino acids. Trimming removed 3 bases from V and 2 bases from J, with 12 bases in between. The germline CDR1 and CDR2 sequences are KGHDR and SFDVKD. The DNA for the CDR3 is TGTGCCACCAGTGATGCCAAGCGGGGCAACACTGAAGCTTTCTTT. Translating gives CATSDAKRGNTEAFF.

The genes are TRBV6-5 and TRBJ1-1, with TRBD1 as a possible D gene (5 bases). Germline V gene data show CDR1 as MNHEY and CDR2 as SVGAGI. V lost 6 bases to trimming and J lost 1 base, with 9 bases between them. The CDR3 is 13 amino acids. CDR3 loop: CASRRGPNTEAFF. CDR3 bases: TGTGCCAGCAGAAGGGGCCCGAACACTGAAGCTTTCTTT.

This chain uses TRBV19 with TRBJ2-6; D unclear. This CDR3 spans 17 amino acids. Germline CDR1 is LNHDA and CDR2 is SQIVND (reference sequence). V lost 6 bases and J lost 2, with 17 bases in between. CDR3 sequence reads: CASSLNLNGAGANVLTF. The CDR3 DNA reads TGTGCCAGTAGCCTTAATCTGAACGGAGCTGGGGCCAACGTCCTGACTTTC.

The genes are TRBV6-5 and TRBJ1-1; 12 bases fit TRBD1. The CDR3 spans 15 residues. Germline trimming cut 6 bases from V and 3 bases from J; bases unmatched to any gene: 5. From germline, CDR1 is MNHEY and CDR2 SVGAGI. CDR3 amino acids: CASRGTGGADTEAFF. The CDR3 DNA follows: TGTGCCAGCAGGGGGACAGGGGGCGCCGACACTGAAGCTTTCTTT.

The CDR3 region has the DNA TGTGCCAGCAGTGAAGCTCCCCGGGGACAAGAGACCCAGTACTTC. Translating it yields CASSEAPRGQETQYF. The V call is TRBV2, the J call TRBJ2-5, with D perhaps TRBD2 (5 bases). Trimming took off 0 bases at V and 2 bases at J, with 10 bases between the two ends. This CDR3 contains 15 residues. Per germline, CDR1 SNHLY and CDR2 FYNNEI.

The chain joins TRBV11-2 to TRBJ2-7; D may be TRBD2 (7 bases). This CDR3 has 16 residues. Germline CDR1 and CDR2: SGHAT and FQNNGV. V gave up 2 bases and J gave up 9 bases, with 23 bases separating them. The CDR3: CASSLSLYGGRVGQYF. The CDR3 nucleotides read TGTGCCAGCAGCTTAAGCTTGTACGGGGGGCGCGTCGGGCAGTACTTC.

The V and J genes are TRBV19 and TRBJ2-3; maybe TRBD2 (6 bases). Germline-derived CDR1 and CDR2 are LNHDA and SQIVND (reference sequence). V was shortened by 10 bases and J by 3 bases, with 14 bases between the two germline ends. The CDR3 spans 13 residues. CDR3 in amino acids: CATRSSGTDTQYF. The CDR3 nucleotides read TGTGCCACTCGCAGTAGCGGTACAGATACGCAGTATTTT.

The chain employs TRBV9 and TRBJ2-6; D perhaps matches TRBD1 (5 bases). The germline V gene has CDR1 SGDLS and CDR2 YYNGEE. The V end was cut by 0 bases, the J end by 4 bases, with 14 bases between. The CDR3 extends over 17 amino acids. The CDR3, as DNA: TGTGCCAGCAGCGTAGGGTTAGGGGAATCAGGGGCCAACGTCCTGACTTTC. Translating gives CASSVGLGESGANVLTF. Full variable domain (outside the CDR3, taken from reference TRBV9 and TRBJ2-6): DSGVTQTPKHLITATGQRVTLRCSPRSGDLSVYWYQQSLDQGLQFLIQYYNGEERAKGNILERFSAQQFPDLHSELNLSSLELGDSALYFCASSVGLGESGANVLTFGAGSRLTVL.

V usage is TRBV18 and J usage is TRBJ2-1; 12 positions agree with TRBD2. Per germline, CDR1 KGHSH and CDR2 LQKENI. V was pared by 4 bases and J by 4 bases, with 2 bases of the junction left unmatched. CDR3 length: 15 residues. CDR3 sequence (DNA): TGTGCCAGCTCACGACTAGCGGGGGATTACAATGAGCAGTTCTTC. This translates into CASSRLAGDYNEQFF.

The J gene is TRBJ1-2, the V gene TRBV7-8; D perhaps matches TRBD1 (6 bases). With 4 bases removed from V and 4 bases from J, the gap between germline ends came to 19 bases. CDR3 length equals 16 residues. Germline V gene lookup returns CDR1 SGHVS and CDR2 FQNEAQ. The CDR3 nucleotides read TGTGCCAGCAGCTCCCGGGACACCTTTCCGGGCTATGGCTACACCTTC. Amino acid sequence: CASSSRDTFPGYGYTF.

The chain joins TRBV20-1 to TRBJ2-3; 8 bases are shared with TRBD1. The CDR3 is 11 residues long. Germline V gene data show CDR1 as DFQATT and CDR2 as SNEGSKA (reference sequence). The CDR3 sequence: CGTGFTDTQYF. CDR3 in DNA: TGCGGGACAGGCTTCACAGATACGCAGTATTTT.

As for this clone: As the CDR3 is not closed by the conserved phenylalanine or tryptophan, this likely results from a read error. The DNA is omitted, as the CDR3 cannot be located on it reliably, and the CDR3 follows TCRdb's listing. V gene TRBV7-3 combines with J gene TRBJ1-4. The CDR3 contains 10 residues when both ends are counted. Germline-derived CDR1 and CDR2 are SGHTA and FQGTGA. CDR3 amino acids: CARSFGALVR.

The CDR3 DNA reads as TGCGCCAGGCGGGGTTCTCGGTACTTC. It codes for CARRGSRYF. The V and J genes are TRBV10-1 and TRBJ2-5, with D perhaps TRBD2 (6 bases). The length of the CDR3 is 9 residues. Trimming cost V 9 bases and J 13 bases, with 12 bases left between them. The V gene's germline CDR1 is WNHNN and CDR2 SYGVQD (reference sequence).

The table lists this clone with a count of one. The rearrangement links TRBV9 to TRBJ2-1, with D maybe TRBD2 (6 bases). The CDR3 is 15 amino acids. V lost 5 bases to trimming and J lost 6 bases, with 18 bases between them. Germline CDR1 reads SGDLS; CDR2 reads YYNGEE. CDR3 bases: TGTGCCAGCAGACGAACGGGGGACGGGCTCAATGAGCAGTTCTTC. Amino acids: CASRRTGDGLNEQFF. Supplemented by reference TRBV9 and TRBJ2-1, the full variable domain reads DSGVTQTPKHLITATGQRVTLRCSPRSGDLSVYWYQQSLDQGLQFLIQYYNGEERAKGNILERFSAQQFPDLHSELNLSSLELGDSALYFCASRRTGDGLNEQFFGPGTRLTVL.

The chain recombines TRBV9 with TRBJ2-2; weak D call: TRBD1 (7 bases). Trimming left V 0 bases short and J 3 bases short, with 18 bases between. CDR1 is SGDLS, CDR2 YYNGEE, per germline. The CDR3 sequence is 18 residues long. The CDR3, as DNA: TGTGCCAGCAGCGTAGCGCTGGGTGGCAGGGGGGACACCGGGGAGCTGTTTTTT. Protein: CASSVALGGRGDTGELFF.